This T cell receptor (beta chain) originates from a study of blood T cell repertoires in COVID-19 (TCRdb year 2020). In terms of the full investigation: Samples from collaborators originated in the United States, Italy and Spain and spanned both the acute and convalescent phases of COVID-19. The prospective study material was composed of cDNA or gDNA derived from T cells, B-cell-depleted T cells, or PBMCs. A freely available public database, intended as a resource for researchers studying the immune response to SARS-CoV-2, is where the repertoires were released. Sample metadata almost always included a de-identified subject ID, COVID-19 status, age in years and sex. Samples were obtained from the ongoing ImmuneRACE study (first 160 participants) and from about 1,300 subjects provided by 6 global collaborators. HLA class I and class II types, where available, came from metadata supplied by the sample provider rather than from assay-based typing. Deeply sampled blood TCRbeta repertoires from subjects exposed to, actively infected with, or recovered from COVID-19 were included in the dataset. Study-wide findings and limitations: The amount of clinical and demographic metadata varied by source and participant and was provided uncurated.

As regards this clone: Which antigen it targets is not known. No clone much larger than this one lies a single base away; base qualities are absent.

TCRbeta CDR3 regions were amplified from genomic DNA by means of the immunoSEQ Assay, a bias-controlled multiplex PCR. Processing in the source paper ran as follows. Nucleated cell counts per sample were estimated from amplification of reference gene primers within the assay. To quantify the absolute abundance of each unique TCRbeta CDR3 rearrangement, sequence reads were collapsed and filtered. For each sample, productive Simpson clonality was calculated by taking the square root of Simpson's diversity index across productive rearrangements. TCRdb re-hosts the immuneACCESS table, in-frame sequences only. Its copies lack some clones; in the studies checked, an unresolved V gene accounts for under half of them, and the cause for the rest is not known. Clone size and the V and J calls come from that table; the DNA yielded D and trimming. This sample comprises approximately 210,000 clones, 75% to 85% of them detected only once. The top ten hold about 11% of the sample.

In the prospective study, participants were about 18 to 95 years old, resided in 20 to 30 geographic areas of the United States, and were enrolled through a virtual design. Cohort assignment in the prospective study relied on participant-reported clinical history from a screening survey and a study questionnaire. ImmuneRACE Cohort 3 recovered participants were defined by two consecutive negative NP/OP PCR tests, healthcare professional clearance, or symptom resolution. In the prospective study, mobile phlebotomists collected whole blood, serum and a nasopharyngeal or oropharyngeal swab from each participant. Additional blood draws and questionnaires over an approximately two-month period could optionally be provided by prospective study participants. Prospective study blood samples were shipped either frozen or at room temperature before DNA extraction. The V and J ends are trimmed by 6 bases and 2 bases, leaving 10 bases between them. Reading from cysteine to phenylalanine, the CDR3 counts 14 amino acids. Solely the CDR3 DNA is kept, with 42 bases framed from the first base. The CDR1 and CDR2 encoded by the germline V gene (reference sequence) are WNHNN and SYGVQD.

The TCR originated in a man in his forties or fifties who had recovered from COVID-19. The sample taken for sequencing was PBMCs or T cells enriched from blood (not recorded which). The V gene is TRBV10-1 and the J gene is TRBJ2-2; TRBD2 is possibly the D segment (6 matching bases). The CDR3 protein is CASRSGVNTGELFF. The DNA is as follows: TGCGCCAGCAGGTCGGGGGTTAACACCGGGGAGCTGTTTTTT.